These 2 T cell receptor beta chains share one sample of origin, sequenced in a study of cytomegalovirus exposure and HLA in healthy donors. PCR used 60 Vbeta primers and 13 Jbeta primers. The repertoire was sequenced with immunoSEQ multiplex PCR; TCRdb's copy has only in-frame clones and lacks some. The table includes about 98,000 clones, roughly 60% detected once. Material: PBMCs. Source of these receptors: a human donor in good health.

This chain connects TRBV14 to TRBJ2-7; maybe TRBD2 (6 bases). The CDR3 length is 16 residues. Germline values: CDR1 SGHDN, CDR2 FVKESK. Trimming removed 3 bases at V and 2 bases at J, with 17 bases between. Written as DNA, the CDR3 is TGTGCCAGCAGCCACAAGGCGTCTAGCGATCCCTACGAGCAGTACTTC. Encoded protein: CASSHKASSDPYEQYF.

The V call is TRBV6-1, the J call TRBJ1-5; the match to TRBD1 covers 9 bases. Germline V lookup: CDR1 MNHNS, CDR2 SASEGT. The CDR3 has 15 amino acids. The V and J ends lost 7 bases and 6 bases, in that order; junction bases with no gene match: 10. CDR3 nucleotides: TGTGCCAGCAACCGGGACAGGGAAATGCTTCAGCCCCAGCATTTT. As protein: CASNRDREMLQPQHF.